Listed below are T cell receptor beta chains from one sample, sequenced in a study of blood T cell repertoires in COVID-19. The method was immunoSEQ multiplex PCR; TCRdb's version includes in-frame clones alone and lacks a portion of them. The sample holds 250,000 to 350,000 clones, about 87% seen once. Sequencing was carried out using peripheral blood. The receptor source for this set is a woman between 45 and 60 years old who had recovered from COVID-19. Each CDR3 is given with its conserved first and last residue. The D gene is left open where the match is weak. Not every row has a clone size; where given, it reads once, few, many or a size class.

cdr3_aa	cdr3_nt	clone_size	d_call	j_call	v_call
CASTKYRGRVTEAFF	TGTGCCAGCACAAAATACAGGGGGCGAGTAACTGAAGCTTTCTTT	once	NA	TRBJ1-1	TRBV21-1
CASSGTSGGYEQYF	TGTGCCAGCAGCGGGACTAGCGGGGGCTACGAGCAGTACTTC	NA	TRBD2	TRBJ2-7	TRBV5-6
CASSLAVGTSRYTF	TGTGCCAGCAGCTTAGCGGTGGGGACATCTCGCTACACCTTC	NA	NA	TRBJ1-2	TRBV7-9
CASSDSYGYTF	TGTGCCAGCAGTGACAGCTATGGCTACACCTTC	once	NA	TRBJ1-2	TRBV28
CASRTTGSYNSPLHF	TGTGCCAGCAGAACGACAGGCTCCTATAATTCACCCCTCCACTTT	NA	NA	TRBJ1-6	TRBV27
CASRPRTGVNTEAFF	TGTGCCAGCAGGCCCCGAACAGGGGTTAACACTGAAGCTTTCTTT	NA	TRBD1	TRBJ1-1	TRBV5-8
CASSSQGQYEQYF	TGTGCCAGCAGTTCACAGGGACAATACGAGCAGTACTTC	few	NA	TRBJ2-7	TRBV27
CASSDWTGGYSPLHF	TGTGCCAGCAGCGACTGGACAGGGGGATATTCACCCCTCCACTTT	NA	TRBD1	TRBJ1-6	TRBV5-4
CASSHRRGDEQFF	TGTGCCAGCAGCCACAGGCGAGGCGATGAGCAGTTCTTC	NA	NA	TRBJ2-1	TRBV5-6
CASSPRLGQGVNEQFF	TGTGCCAGCTCACCACGTTTGGGACAGGGGGTAAATGAGCAGTTCTTC	once	TRBD1	TRBJ2-1	TRBV18
CASSPTANSGGNTIYF	TGTGCCAGCAGCCCAACAGCGAATTCGGGAGGAAACACCATATATTTT	NA	NA	TRBJ1-3	TRBV7-9
CAWRFLGRRDTQYF	TGTGCCTGGAGATTTCTGGGGAGAAGGGATACGCAGTATTTT	NA	NA	TRBJ2-3	TRBV30
CASSLDSASGRHEQFF	TGTGCCAGCAGCTTAGACAGCGCTAGCGGGAGGCATGAGCAGTTCTTC	NA	TRBD2	TRBJ2-1	TRBV7-2
CASSFLRDTQYF	TGTGCCAGCAGCTTCTTGAGGGATACGCAGTATTTT	NA	NA	TRBJ2-3	TRBV11-2
CASRHQARMNTEAFF	TGTGCCAGCAGACACCAGGCCCGGATGAACACTGAAGCTTTCTTT	NA	NA	TRBJ1-1	TRBV7-9
CASSQSRGTEAFF	TGTGCCAGCAGCCAAAGCCGGGGAACTGAAGCTTTCTTT	NA	NA	TRBJ1-1	TRBV3-1/TRBV3-2
CASSYGTGANYGYTF	TGTGCCAGCAGTTACGGTACAGGGGCTAACTATGGCTACACCTTC	NA	TRBD1	TRBJ1-2	TRBV6-5
CASSGFGLAAYEQYF	TGTGCCAGCAGTGGATTCGGACTAGCGGCCTACGAGCAGTACTTC	NA	TRBD2	TRBJ2-7	TRBV5-4
CASSPDRGSSPLHF	TGTGCCAGCTCACCAGACAGGGGAAGTTCACCCCTCCACTTT	NA	TRBD1	TRBJ1-6	TRBV18
CASSLGPGGADQPQHF	TGTGCCAGCAGCTTGGGCCCAGGGGGCGCCGACCAGCCCCAGCATTTT	NA	TRBD1	TRBJ1-5	TRBV5-6
CASRVAGERYEQFF	TGTGCCAGCAGAGTAGCGGGAGAACGGTATGAGCAGTTCTTC	NA	TRBD2	TRBJ2-1	TRBV7-2
CASRRAQGAHYGYTF	TGTGCCAGCAGGCGCGCTCAGGGGGCCCACTATGGCTACACCTTC	once	TRBD1	TRBJ1-2	TRBV6-6
CASSLFSGELFF	TGTGCCAGCAGCTTGTTCTCCGGGGAGCTGTTTTTT	NA	NA	TRBJ2-2	TRBV5-4
CAWNRGGTDTQYF	TGTGCCTGGAACCGGGGGGGGACGGATACGCAGTATTTT	NA	TRBD2	TRBJ2-3	TRBV30
CASSLGGQATGELFF	TGTGCCAGCAGCTTGGGGGGACAGGCCACCGGGGAGCTGTTTTTT	once	TRBD1	TRBJ2-2	TRBV5-4
CATTTGFVDTQYF	TGTGCCACCACTACCGGGTTCGTGGATACGCAGTATTTT	NA	NA	TRBJ2-3	TRBV6-5
CASNSGTGLAGELFF	TGCGCCAGCAACTCCGGGACAGGGTTGGCCGGGGAGCTGTTTTTT	NA	TRBD1	TRBJ2-2	TRBV5-1
CASRSGSGNTIYF	TGTGCCAGTCGATCAGGCTCTGGAAACACCATATATTTT	NA	NA	TRBJ1-3	TRBV3-1/TRBV3-2
CASSPQTGSDEQYF	TGTGCCAGCAGCCCACAGACAGGGTCCGACGAGCAGTACTTC	NA	TRBD1	TRBJ2-7	TRBV5-6
CASSTTVGASTDTQYF	TGTGCCAGCAGCACTACTGTAGGGGCTAGCACAGATACGCAGTATTTT	once	NA	TRBJ2-3	TRBV7-9
CASSPLGDTHSNQPQHF	TGTGCCAGTAGTCCTCTGGGGGACACCCATAGCAATCAGCCCCAGCATTTT	NA	NA	TRBJ1-5	TRBV19
CASSVGTGDVNTEAFF	TGTGCCAGCTCAGTCGGGACAGGGGATGTAAACACTGAAGCTTTCTTT	NA	TRBD1	TRBJ1-1	TRBV18
CASSLSQGFGANEKLFF	TGCGCCAGCAGCTTATCACAGGGGTTCGGAGCTAATGAAAAACTGTTTTTT	NA	TRBD1	TRBJ1-4	TRBV5-1
CAWSPGLASGELFF	TGTGCCTGGAGTCCCGGACTAGCTTCCGGGGAGCTGTTTTTT	NA	TRBD2	TRBJ2-2	TRBV30
CATSGVIGTSVETQYF	TGTGCCACCAGTGGGGTGATTGGGACTAGCGTGGAGACCCAGTACTTC	NA	TRBD2	TRBJ2-5	TRBV24-1
CAWEEGNRDYGYTF	TGTGCCTGGGAGGAGGGGAACAGAGACTATGGCTACACCTTC	NA	NA	TRBJ1-2	TRBV30
CAWRRGADSPLHF	TGTGCCTGGAGACGGGGGGCGGATTCACCCCTCCACTTT	NA	NA	TRBJ1-6	TRBV30
CASSLRVAGGDEQFF	TGTGCCAGCAGCTTAAGGGTAGCGGGGGGGGATGAGCAGTTCTTC	NA	TRBD2	TRBJ2-1	TRBV7-6
CASSLDNYGTEAFF	TGTGCCAGCAGCTTAGACAATTACGGGACTGAAGCTTTCTTT	NA	NA	TRBJ1-1	TRBV7-8
CATGQGRDTGELFF	TGTGCCACCGGGCAGGGGCGGGACACCGGGGAGCTGTTTTTT	NA	NA	TRBJ2-2	TRBV19
CASSRKRNGTSLFSVGETQYF	TGTGCCAGCAGCCGAAAAAGAAACGGGACTAGTCTTTTTTCGGTGGGTGAGACCCAGTACTTC	NA	TRBD2	TRBJ2-5	TRBV6-2/TRBV6-3
CASSHPIQIAGLLELFF	TGTGCCAGCAGTCACCCCATCCAGATAGCGGGGTTGTTAGAGCTGTTTTTT	once	TRBD2	TRBJ2-2	TRBV28
CASRDNSYNSPLHF	TGTGCCAGTAGAGACAACTCCTATAATTCACCCCTCCACTTT	once	NA	TRBJ1-6	TRBV19
CASSPSPGVFYYGYTF	TGCGCCAGCAGCCCTAGCCCCGGCGTCTTTTATTATGGCTACACCTTC	once	NA	TRBJ1-2	TRBV5-1
CASSKAGVRFLGNTIYF	TGTGCCAGCAGCAAGGCAGGGGTACGATTCTTGGGAAACACCATATATTTT	NA	NA	TRBJ1-3	TRBV21-1
CASSPPAAGGGELFF	TGTGCCAGCAGCCCCCCGGCAGCGGGGGGCGGGGAGCTGTTTTTT	NA	TRBD2	TRBJ2-2	TRBV7-3
CASTPFGTGDSPLHF	TGTGCCAGCACCCCGTTCGGGACAGGGGATTCACCCCTCCACTTT	NA	TRBD1	TRBJ1-6	TRBV2
CASSLVQETQYF	TGCGCCAGCAGCTTGGTCCAGGAGACCCAGTACTTC	NA	NA	TRBJ2-5	TRBV5-1
CASSSLSGGNQETQYF	TGCGCCAGCAGCTCCCTTAGCGGGGGAAACCAAGAGACCCAGTACTTC	once	TRBD2	TRBJ2-5	TRBV5-1
CASSESASSYNEQFF	TGCGCCAGCAGTGAGTCTGCGAGCTCCTACAATGAGCAGTTCTTC	NA	NA	TRBJ2-1	TRBV10-2
CSVSSGMIFEQYF	TGCAGCGTTTCAAGCGGGATGATTTTCGAGCAGTACTTC	NA	TRBD2	TRBJ2-7	TRBV29-1
CSVEGYRANEQFF	TGCAGCGTTGAAGGATACAGGGCAAATGAGCAGTTCTTC	NA	NA	TRBJ2-1	TRBV29-1
CASSPIHRAEQYF	TGTGCCAGCTCACCCATTCACAGGGCCGAGCAGTACTTC	once	NA	TRBJ2-7	TRBV18
CASSLEGRSDTQYF	TGTGCCAGCAGCTTGGAGGGTCGGTCAGATACGCAGTATTTT	NA	NA	TRBJ2-3	TRBV11-3
CASSWNRDSKYEQYF	TGTGCCAGCAGCTGGAACCGGGACAGCAAATACGAGCAGTACTTC	NA	TRBD1	TRBJ2-7	TRBV7-2
CASSLGGGDQETQYF	TGTGCCAGCAGCCTCGGTGGGGGGGACCAAGAGACCCAGTACTTC	NA	TRBD2	TRBJ2-5	TRBV7-2
CASSPLASAYEQYF	TGTGCCAGCAGCCCATTAGCGTCAGCCTACGAGCAGTACTTC	NA	NA	TRBJ2-7	TRBV7-2
CASSLDMNTEAFF	TGTGCCAGCAGCTTAGATATGAACACTGAAGCTTTCTTT	many	NA	TRBJ1-1	TRBV7-9
CASRSTGGAGANVLTF	TGTGCCAGCAGGTCGACAGGGGGCGCTGGGGCCAACGTCCTGACTTTC	NA	TRBD1	TRBJ2-6	TRBV28